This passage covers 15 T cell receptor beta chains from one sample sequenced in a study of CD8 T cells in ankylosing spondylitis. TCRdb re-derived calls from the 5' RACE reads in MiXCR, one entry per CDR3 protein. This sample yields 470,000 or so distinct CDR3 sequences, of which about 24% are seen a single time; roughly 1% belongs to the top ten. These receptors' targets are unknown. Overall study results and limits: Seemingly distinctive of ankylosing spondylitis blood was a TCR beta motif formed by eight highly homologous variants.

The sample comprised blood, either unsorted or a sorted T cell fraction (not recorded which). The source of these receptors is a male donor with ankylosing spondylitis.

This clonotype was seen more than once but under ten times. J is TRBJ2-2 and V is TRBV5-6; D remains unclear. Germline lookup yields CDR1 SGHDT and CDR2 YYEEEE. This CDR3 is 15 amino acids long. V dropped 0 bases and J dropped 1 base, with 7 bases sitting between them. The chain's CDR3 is CASSLGLVNTGELFF. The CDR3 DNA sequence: TGTGCCAGCAGCTTGGGGTTGGTGAACACCGGGGAGCTGTTTTTT.

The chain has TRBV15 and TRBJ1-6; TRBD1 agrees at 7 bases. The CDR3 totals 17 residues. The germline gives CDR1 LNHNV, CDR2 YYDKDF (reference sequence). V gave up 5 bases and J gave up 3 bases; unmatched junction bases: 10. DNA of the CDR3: TGTGCCACCAGCGTCCGGACAGGAGCTAACTATAATTCACCCCTCCACTTT. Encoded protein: CATSVRTGANYNSPLHF.

CDR3 amino acids: CSARKDGGNTIYF. The CDR3 DNA reads as TGCAGTGCTAGAAAAGACGGCGGAAACACCATATATTTT. The gene calls are TRBV20-1 and TRBJ1-3; D is undetermined. Trimming left V 2 bases short and J 4 bases short, with 9 bases between. Looked up from germline, CDR1 is DFQATT and CDR2 is SNEGSKA (reference sequence). This CDR3 is 13 amino acids long.

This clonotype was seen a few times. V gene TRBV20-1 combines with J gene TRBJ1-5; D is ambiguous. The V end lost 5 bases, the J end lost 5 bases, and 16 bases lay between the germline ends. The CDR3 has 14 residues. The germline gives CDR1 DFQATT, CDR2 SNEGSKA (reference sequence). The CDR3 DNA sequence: TGCAGTGCTCAGTGGTCCGCAGTGGATCAGCCCCAGCATTTT. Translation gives CSAQWSAVDQPQHF.

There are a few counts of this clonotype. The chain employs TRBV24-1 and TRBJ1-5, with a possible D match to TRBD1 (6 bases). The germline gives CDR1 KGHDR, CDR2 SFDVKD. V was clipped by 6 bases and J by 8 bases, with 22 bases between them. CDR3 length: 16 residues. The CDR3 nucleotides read TGTGCCACCAGTAGCACCGATAGGGGGGGCAGAGAGCCCCAGCATTTT. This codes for CATSSTDRGGREPQHF.

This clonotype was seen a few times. CDR3 sequence: CSAHLGIARDTDTQYF. The DNA for the CDR3 is TGCAGTGCCCACCTGGGTATAGCGAGAGACACAGATACGCAGTATTTT. The genes are TRBV20-1 and TRBJ2-3; TRBD2 is a possible D gene (5 bases). Germline CDR1 is DFQATT and CDR2 is SNEGSKA (reference sequence). V gave up 6 bases and J gave up 2 bases, with 21 bases separating them. There are 16 residues in the CDR3.

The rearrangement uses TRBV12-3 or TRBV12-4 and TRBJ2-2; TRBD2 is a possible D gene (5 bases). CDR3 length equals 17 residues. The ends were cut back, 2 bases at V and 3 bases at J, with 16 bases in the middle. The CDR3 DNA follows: TGTGCCAGCAGTTTAAAGAGGGAATCGTGGGACACCGGGGAGCTGTTTTTT. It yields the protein CASSLKRESWDTGELFF.

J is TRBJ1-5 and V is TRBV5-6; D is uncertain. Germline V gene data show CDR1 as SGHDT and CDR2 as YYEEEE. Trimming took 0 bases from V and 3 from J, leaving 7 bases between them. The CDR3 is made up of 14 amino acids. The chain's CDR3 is CASSLGRDNQPQHF. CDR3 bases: TGTGCCAGCAGCTTGGGTAGAGACAATCAGCCCCAGCATTTT. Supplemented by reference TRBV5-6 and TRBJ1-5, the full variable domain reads DAGVTQSPTHLIKTRGQQVTLRCSPKSGHDTVSWYQQALGQGPQFIFQYYEEEERQRGNFPDRFSGHQFPNYSSELNVNALLLGDSALYLCASSLGRDNQPQHFGDGTRLSIL.

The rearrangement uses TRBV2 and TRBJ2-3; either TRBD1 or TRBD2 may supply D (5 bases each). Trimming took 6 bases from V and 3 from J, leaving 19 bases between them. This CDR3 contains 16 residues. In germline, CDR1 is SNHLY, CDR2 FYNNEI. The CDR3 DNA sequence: TGTGCCAGCAGCCCGAACCGGGACCTCAGGACAGATACGCAGTATTTT. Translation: CASSPNRDLRTDTQYF.

This chain's CDR3 is CASSPGLSREQYV. The CDR3 DNA follows: TGTGCCAGCAGCCCCGGACTATCGAGGGAGCAGTACGTC. This chain links TRBV3-1 with TRBJ2-7; D is perhaps TRBD2 (6 bases). In germline, CDR1 is LGHDT, CDR2 YNNKEL (reference sequence). This CDR3 region has 13 residues. The ends were cut back, 4 bases at V and 7 bases at J, with 14 bases in the middle.

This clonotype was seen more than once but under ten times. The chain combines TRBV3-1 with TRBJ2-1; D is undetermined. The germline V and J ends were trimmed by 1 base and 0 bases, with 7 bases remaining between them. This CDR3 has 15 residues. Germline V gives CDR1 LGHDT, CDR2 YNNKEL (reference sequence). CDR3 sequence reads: CASSQVPHSYNEQFF. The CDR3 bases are TGTGCCAGCAGCCAAGTCCCCCACTCCTACAATGAGCAGTTCTTC.

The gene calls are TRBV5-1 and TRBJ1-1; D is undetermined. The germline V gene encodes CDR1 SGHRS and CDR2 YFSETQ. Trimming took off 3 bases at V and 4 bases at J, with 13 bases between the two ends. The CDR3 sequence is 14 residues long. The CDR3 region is CASSWTSSPTEAFF. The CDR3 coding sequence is TGCGCCAGCAGCTGGACCTCCTCCCCCACTGAAGCTTTCTTT.

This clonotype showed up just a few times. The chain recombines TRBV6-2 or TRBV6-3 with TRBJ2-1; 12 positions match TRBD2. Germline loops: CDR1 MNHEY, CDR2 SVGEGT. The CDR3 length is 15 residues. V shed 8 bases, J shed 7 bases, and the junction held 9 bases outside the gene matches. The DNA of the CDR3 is TGTGCCAGCCGGGCGTCTAGCGGGAGGGGAAATGAGCAGTTCTTC. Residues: CASRASSGRGNEQFF.

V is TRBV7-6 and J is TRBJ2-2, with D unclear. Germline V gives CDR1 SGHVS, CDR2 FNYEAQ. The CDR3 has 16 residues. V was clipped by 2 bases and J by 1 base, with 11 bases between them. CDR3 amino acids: CASSLRVGGNTGELFF. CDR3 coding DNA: TGTGCCAGCAGCTTAAGGGTCGGCGGGAACACCGGGGAGCTGTTTTTT.

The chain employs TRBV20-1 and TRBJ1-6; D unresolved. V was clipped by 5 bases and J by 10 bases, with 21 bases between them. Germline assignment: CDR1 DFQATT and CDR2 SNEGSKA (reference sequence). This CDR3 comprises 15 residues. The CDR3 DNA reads TGCAGTGCTCCCGTTAGCCCCACCTCGGGATCACCCCTCCACTTT. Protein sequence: CSAPVSPTSGSPLHF.